This TCR beta chain came from a study of T-cell reconstitution after alpha-beta-depleted transplantation in children. Study results and limitations: Recipient T cells and thymic progenitors that survived were the source of the high TCRbeta diversity seen at day 60 in some patients. A year post-transplant, T-cell counts and diversity derived mostly from newly produced T cells. About two months after transplant, alpha-beta T cells reportedly came from several hundred expanded graft clones.

Molecular barcoding with unique molecular identifiers was used for the TCRbeta library. TCRdb re-called the PCR reads through MiXCR, storing one row per CDR3 protein. The data contain approximately 630,000 distinct CDR3 sequences, around 13% of them singletons. This clonotype was detected ten times or more. Antigen unknown. The germline gives CDR1 DFQATT, CDR2 SNEGSKA (reference sequence). Trimming removed 6 bases at V and 0 bases at J, with 12 bases between. This CDR3 region has 14 residues. The sequence came from a girl aged 2 to 10 with congenital amegakaryocytic thrombocytopenia, due to receive a stem cell transplant. The rearrangement uses TRBV20-1 and TRBJ2-1; the D is unclear. Sequencing used PBMCs, obtained before TCRalphabeta/CD19-depleted stem cell transplant. The CDR3 DNA reads as TGCAGTGCCCCGACAAGGAGCTCCTACAATGAGCAGTTCTTC. The encoded protein is CSAPTRSSYNEQFF.